This T cell receptor (beta chain) was sequenced in a study of OX40 agonist ivuxolimab in advanced cancers. Study information: Ivuxolimab, which is an agonistic anti-OX40 (CD134) antibody, was administered to the patients. Two cutaneous melanoma patients and one hepatocellular carcinoma patient, three in all, had partial responses.

The protocol was immunoSEQ multiplex PCR, while the TCRdb copy is restricted to in-frame clones and leaves out a portion. The profile covers over 30,000 clones, with roughly 84% appearing a single time and approximately 2% taken by the ten largest. On this clone: Its specificity is unknown.

Trimming pared 0 bases from V and 3 bases from J, leaving 6 bases between. Germline values: CDR1 SGDLS, CDR2 YYNGEE. The length of the CDR3 is 14 residues. Study results and caveats: Averaged across samples, CD8+ T cells carried more expanded clones than CD4+ did. Antigen specificity remained undetermined for the expanded peripheral T cells.

The sequencing used CD4+ or CD8+ T cells sorted from blood, collected in a trial of the OX40 agonist ivuxolimab. This chain uses TRBV9 with TRBJ2-2; D not resolved. The sequence was collected from an adult with an advanced solid tumor such as melanoma, head and neck, liver or kidney cancer. The CDR3 nucleotides read TGTGCCAGCAGCGTAGTATGGGACACCGGGGAGCTGTTTTTT. It codes for CASSVVWDTGELFF.